Listed below are T cell receptor beta chains from one sample, sequenced in a study of blood T cell dynamics during melanoma immunotherapy. Assay used: immunoSEQ multiplex PCR; TCRdb lists only in-frame clones, some missing. The data contain more than 15,000 clones, nearly 90% of them singletons. This specimen consisted of blood, obtained from a patient treated with checkpoint blockade. Every receptor here comes from a human donor with melanoma. CDR3s include the opening cysteine and the closing phenylalanine or tryptophan. The D gene is left open where the match is weak. The size field is filled for only some rows; it gives once, few, many or a size class.

TRBD2 | once | TRBJ2-7 | TRBV30 | CAWGGTSGSYEQYF | TGTGCCTGGGGAGGGACTAGCGGGTCCTACGAGCAGTACTTC
NA | NA | TRBJ1-2 | TRBV6-1 | CASRTGAGYTF | TGTGCCAGCAGAACGGGGGCCGGCTACACCTTC
NA | NA | TRBJ1-1 | TRBV7-9 | CASRSTGPDGAFF | TGTGCCAGCAGATCTACAGGGCCCGACGGGGCTTTCTTT
TRBD1 | NA | TRBJ1-2 | TRBV7-8 | CASSPRTGDYGYTF | TGTGCCAGCAGCCCGCGGACAGGGGACTATGGCTACACCTTC
TRBD2 | NA | TRBJ2-1 | TRBV27 | CASSPRGGAEQFF | TGTGCCAGCAGTCCGCGGGGGGGGGCTGAGCAGTTCTTC
NA | NA | TRBJ1-1 | TRBV30 | CAWREGPGGHEAFF | TGTGCCTGGAGAGAAGGGCCCGGAGGGCATGAAGCTTTCTTT
NA | NA | TRBJ2-1 | TRBV27 | CASSFTPAWEQFF | TGTGCCAGCAGTTTCACCCCTGCGTGGGAGCAGTTCTTC
TRBD1 | NA | TRBJ1-5 | TRBV27 | CASSLQGDNQPQHF | TGTGCCAGCAGTTTGCAGGGGGATAATCAGCCCCAGCATTTT
TRBD2 | NA | TRBJ2-7 | TRBV7-2 | CASSLRASGPYEQYF | TGTGCCAGCAGCTTACGGGCTAGCGGGCCCTACGAGCAGTACTTC
NA | NA | TRBJ1-2 | TRBV7-6 | CASSLEAGVSEDGYTF | TGTGCCAGCAGCTTAGAGGCCGGGGTGTCGGAGGATGGCTACACCTTC
TRBD1 | NA | TRBJ2-3 | TRBV18 | CASSPPDREDTQYF | TGTGCCAGCTCACCCCCCGACAGGGAGGATACGCAGTATTTT
NA | NA | TRBJ2-3 | TRBV7-9 | CASSPGTRDTQYF | TGTGCCAGCAGCCCCGGGACGCGGGATACGCAGTATTTT
NA | NA | TRBJ1-2 | TRBV4-2 | CASSQEGGRRYGYTF | TGTGCCAGCAGCCAAGAAGGGGGTAGAAGATATGGCTACACCTTC
TRBD1 | NA | TRBJ1-4 | TRBV7-2 | CASSPETGFVEKLFF | TGTGCCAGCAGCCCAGAGACAGGGTTTGTTGAAAAACTGTTTTTT
NA | NA | TRBJ1-3 | TRBV7-9 | CASSLGRRGGNTIYF | TGTGCCAGCAGCTTAGGTCGACGCGGGGGAAACACCATATATTTT
TRBD1 | medium-sized | TRBJ2-3 | TRBV5-1 | CASSMDRDGADTQYF | TGCGCCAGCAGCATGGACAGGGACGGGGCAGATACGCAGTATTTT
NA | NA | TRBJ1-1 | TRBV7-8 | CASSLAWNTEAFF | TGTGCCAGCAGCTTAGCCTGGAACACTGAAGCTTTCTTT
NA | NA | TRBJ1-1 | TRBV19 | CASTIDPENTEAFF | TGTGCCAGTACTATTGATCCGGAGAACACTGAAGCTTTCTTT
NA | NA | TRBJ2-5 | TRBV13 | CASGGYRETQYF | TGTGCCAGTGGGGGGTACCGAGAGACCCAGTACTTC
TRBD2 | once | TRBJ2-5 | TRBV28 | CASRRLAGLLETQYF | TGTGCCAGCAGGAGACTAGCGGGATTATTAGAGACCCAGTACTTC
TRBD2 | NA | TRBJ2-1 | TRBV29-1 | CSVGGTSGIYNEQFF | TGCAGCGTTGGTGGGACTAGCGGGATTTACAATGAGCAGTTCTTC
TRBD1 | NA | TRBJ2-7 | TRBV4-3 | CASSPTGDRDYEQYF | TGCGCCAGCAGCCCAACTGGGGACAGGGACTACGAGCAGTACTTC
NA | NA | TRBJ1-1 | TRBV6-5 | CASSPRNTEAFF | TGTGCCAGCAGCCCCCGGAACACTGAAGCTTTCTTT
TRBD1 | NA | TRBJ2-4 | TRBV28 | CASSLTGDLRSIQYF | TGTGCCAGCAGCTTAACAGGGGACCTTAGGAGCATTCAGTACTTC
NA | once | TRBJ1-2 | TRBV4-3 | CASSPSRGLQNYGYTF | TGCGCCAGCAGCCCCTCCAGGGGACTGCAGAACTATGGCTACACCTTC
NA | NA | TRBJ2-7 | TRBV5-6 | CASSPGLPSYEQYF | TGTGCCAGCAGCCCTGGACTACCCTCCTACGAGCAGTACTTC
TRBD1 | NA | TRBJ2-6 | TRBV4-2 | CASSQNDRETGANVLTF | TGTGCCAGCAGCCAGAATGACAGGGAGACTGGGGCCAACGTCCTGACTTTC
TRBD1 | NA | TRBJ2-1 | TRBV11-2 | CASSRDRGVANEQFF | TGTGCCAGCAGCCGAGACAGGGGTGTTGCCAATGAGCAGTTCTTC
NA | NA | TRBJ2-6 | TRBV28 | CASSQAASRANVLTF | TGTGCCAGCAGTCAAGCGGCGTCCCGGGCCAACGTCCTGACTTTC
NA | NA | TRBJ1-1 | TRBV6-5 | CASSPEPRESTEAFF | TGTGCCAGCAGTCCAGAACCCCGGGAGAGCACTGAAGCTTTCTTT
NA | once | TRBJ2-2 | TRBV28 | CASSLRTVAGRTGELFF | TGTGCCAGCAGTTTAAGGACGGTCGCAGGGCGGACCGGGGAGCTGTTTTTT
TRBD1 | NA | TRBJ2-3 | TRBV7-2 | CASSLSTGADTQYF | TGTGCCAGCAGCTTAAGTACAGGGGCAGATACGCAGTATTTT
NA | NA | TRBJ2-3 | TRBV5-8 | CASSLASLSTDTQYF | TGTGCCAGCAGCTTAGCATCACTAAGCACAGATACGCAGTATTTT
TRBD2 | NA | TRBJ2-3 | TRBV5-4 | CASTQAGGTDTQYF | TGTGCCAGCACCCAGGCGGGAGGGACAGATACGCAGTATTTT
NA | NA | TRBJ2-2 | TRBV6-4 | CASSDFPGDTGELFF | TGTGCCAGCAGTGACTTTCCAGGGGACACCGGGGAGCTGTTTTTT
TRBD2 | NA | TRBJ2-1 | TRBV6-4 | CASSPGTSGYNEQFF | TGTGCCAGCAGTCCCGGGACTAGCGGGTACAATGAGCAGTTCTTC
TRBD1 | NA | TRBJ1-1 | TRBV27 | CASRTPGGWNTEAFF | TGTGCCAGCAGAACTCCAGGGGGCTGGAACACTGAAGCTTTCTTT
TRBD2 | once | TRBJ2-7 | TRBV2 | CASSHPGTTYEQYF | TGTGCCAGCAGTCACCCCGGGACTACCTACGAGCAGTACTTC
NA | NA | TRBJ2-4 | TRBV29-1 | CSVEDRGVGAKNIQYF | TGCAGCGTTGAAGATCGAGGGGTTGGAGCCAAAAACATTCAGTACTTC
TRBD2 | NA | TRBJ2-2 | TRBV5-1 | CASSLPLAGAGELFF | TGCGCCAGCAGCTTGCCGCTAGCGGGAGCCGGGGAGCTGTTTTTT
TRBD1 | NA | TRBJ1-5 | TRBV7-2 | CASSLGQGANQPQHF | TGTGCCAGCAGCTTAGGACAGGGGGCAAATCAGCCCCAGCATTTT
TRBD1 | NA | TRBJ1-5 | TRBV6-1 | CATGTGNQPQHF | TGTGCCACCGGGACAGGAAATCAGCCCCAGCATTTT
NA | NA | TRBJ1-1 | TRBV19 | CASKDRVNTEAFF | TGTGCCAGTAAGGACAGAGTGAACACTGAAGCTTTCTTT
TRBD1 | NA | TRBJ2-6 | TRBV19 | CASSRGQGFSGANVLTF | TGTGCCAGTAGTAGAGGACAGGGGTTCTCTGGGGCCAACGTCCTGACTTTC
NA | NA | TRBJ1-4 | TRBV6-1 | CASSVYRSTNEKLFF | TGTGCCAGCAGTGTGTACAGGTCAACTAATGAAAAACTGTTTTTT
NA | NA | TRBJ2-1 | TRBV4-1 | CASSQMGRTSYNEQFF | TGCGCCAGCAGCCAAATGGGAAGAACTAGCTACAATGAGCAGTTCTTC
NA | NA | TRBJ2-1 | TRBV29-1 | CSVNPPREYNEQFF | TGCAGCGTTAACCCCCCTAGAGAATACAATGAGCAGTTCTTC
TRBD2 | NA | TRBJ2-5 | TRBV11-2 | CASSLTSGLVQETQYF | TGTGCCAGCAGCTTAACTAGCGGCCTAGTACAAGAGACCCAGTACTTC
TRBD2 | NA | TRBJ2-1 | TRBV5-1 | CASSYVLAGAGEQFF | TGCGCCAGCAGCTATGTCCTAGCGGGAGCCGGTGAGCAGTTCTTC
TRBD2 | NA | TRBJ2-3 | TRBV27 | CASSSTPSGGDTQYF | TGTGCCAGCAGTTCAACCCCCTCCGGGGGGGATACGCAGTATTTT
TRBD2 | NA | TRBJ2-7 | TRBV13 | CASSLLGTSGYEQYF | TGTGCCAGCAGCTTACTAGGGACTAGCGGATACGAGCAGTACTTC
TRBD1 | NA | TRBJ2-7 | TRBV5-4 | CASSFGDRNYEQYF | TGTGCCAGCAGCTTTGGGGACAGGAACTACGAGCAGTACTTC
NA | once | TRBJ2-7 | TRBV6-6 | CASSYSTGPYEQYF | TGTGCCAGCAGTTACTCAACAGGGCCCTACGAGCAGTACTTC